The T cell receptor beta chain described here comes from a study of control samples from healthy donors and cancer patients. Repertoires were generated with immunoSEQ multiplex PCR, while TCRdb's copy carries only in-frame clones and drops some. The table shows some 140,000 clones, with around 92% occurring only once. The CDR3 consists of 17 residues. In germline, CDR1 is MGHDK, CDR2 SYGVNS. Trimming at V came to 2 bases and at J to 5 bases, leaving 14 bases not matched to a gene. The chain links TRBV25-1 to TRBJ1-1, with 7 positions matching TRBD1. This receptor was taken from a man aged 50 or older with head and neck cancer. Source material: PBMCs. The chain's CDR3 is CASSEGRGGAPGTEAFF. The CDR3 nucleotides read TGTGCCAGCAGTGAAGGTAGAGGGGGCGCCCCGGGGACTGAAGCTTTCTTT.